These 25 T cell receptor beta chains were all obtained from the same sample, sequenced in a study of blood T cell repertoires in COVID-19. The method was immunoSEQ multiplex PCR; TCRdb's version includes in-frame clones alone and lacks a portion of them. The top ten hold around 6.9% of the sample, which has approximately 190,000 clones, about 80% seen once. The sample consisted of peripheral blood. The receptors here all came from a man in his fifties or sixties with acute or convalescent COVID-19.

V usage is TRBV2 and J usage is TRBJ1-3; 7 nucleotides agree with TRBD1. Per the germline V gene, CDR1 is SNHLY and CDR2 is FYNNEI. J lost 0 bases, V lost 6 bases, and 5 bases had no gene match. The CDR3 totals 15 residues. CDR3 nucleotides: TGTGCCAGCAGACGGGACAGCGGCTCTGGAAACACCATATATTTT. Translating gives CASRRDSGSGNTIYF.

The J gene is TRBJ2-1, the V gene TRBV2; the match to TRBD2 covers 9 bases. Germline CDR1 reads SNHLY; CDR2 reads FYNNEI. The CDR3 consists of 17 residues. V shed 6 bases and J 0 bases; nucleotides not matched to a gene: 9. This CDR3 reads CASSSPFSGSSYNEQFF. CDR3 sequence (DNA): TGTGCCAGCAGCTCCCCTTTTAGCGGGAGCTCCTACAATGAGCAGTTCTTC.

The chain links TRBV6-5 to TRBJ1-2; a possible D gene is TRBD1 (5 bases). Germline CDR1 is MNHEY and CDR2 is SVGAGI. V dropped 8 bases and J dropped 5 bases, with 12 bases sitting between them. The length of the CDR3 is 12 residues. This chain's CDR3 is CASSRVGYGYTF. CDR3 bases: TGTGCCAGCTCCAGGGTAGGGTATGGCTACACCTTC.

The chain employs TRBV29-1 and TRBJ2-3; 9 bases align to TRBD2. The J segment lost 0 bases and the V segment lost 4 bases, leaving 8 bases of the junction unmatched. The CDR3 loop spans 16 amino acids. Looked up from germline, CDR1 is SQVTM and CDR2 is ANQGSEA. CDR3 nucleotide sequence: TGCAGCGTTGCCCCATCTAGCGGGATTAGCACAGATACGCAGTATTTT. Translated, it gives CSVAPSSGISTDTQYF.

The CDR3 region has the DNA TGTGCCAGCTCACCCGGGGGCAATCAGCCCCAGCATTTT. Translation gives CASSPGGNQPQHF. This chain uses TRBV18 with TRBJ1-5; D is undetermined. V lost 3 bases and J lost 2, with 5 bases in between. Per germline, CDR1 KGHSH and CDR2 LQKENI. The CDR3 is 13 amino acids.

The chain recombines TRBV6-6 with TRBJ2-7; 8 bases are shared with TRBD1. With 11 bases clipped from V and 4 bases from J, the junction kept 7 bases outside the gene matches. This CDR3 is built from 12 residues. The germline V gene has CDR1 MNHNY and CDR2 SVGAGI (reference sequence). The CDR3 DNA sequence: TGTGCCTCCCGGACAGGGAATTACGAGCAGTACTTC. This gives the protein CASRTGNYEQYF.

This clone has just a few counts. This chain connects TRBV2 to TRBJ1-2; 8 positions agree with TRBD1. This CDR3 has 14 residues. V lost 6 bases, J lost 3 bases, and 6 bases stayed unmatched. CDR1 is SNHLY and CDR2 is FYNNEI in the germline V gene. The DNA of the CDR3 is TGTGCCAGCAGAACTGGGGACAGGTACTATGGCTACACCTTC. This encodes CASRTGDRYYGYTF.

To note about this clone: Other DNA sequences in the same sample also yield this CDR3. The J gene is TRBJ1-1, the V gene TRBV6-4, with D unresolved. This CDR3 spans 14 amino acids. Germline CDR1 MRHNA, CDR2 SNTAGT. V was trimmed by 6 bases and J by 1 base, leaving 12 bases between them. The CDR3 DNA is TGTGCCAGCAGCCCGAGCCCGGGGAACACTGAAGCTTTCTTT. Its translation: CASSPSPGNTEAFF.

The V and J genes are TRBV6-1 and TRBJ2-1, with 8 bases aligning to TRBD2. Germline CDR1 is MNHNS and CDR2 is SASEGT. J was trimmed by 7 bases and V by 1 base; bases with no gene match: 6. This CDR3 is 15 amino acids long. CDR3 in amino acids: CASSEGSGGENEQFF. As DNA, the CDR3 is TGTGCCAGCAGTGAAGGGTCGGGGGGGGAAAATGAGCAGTTCTTC.

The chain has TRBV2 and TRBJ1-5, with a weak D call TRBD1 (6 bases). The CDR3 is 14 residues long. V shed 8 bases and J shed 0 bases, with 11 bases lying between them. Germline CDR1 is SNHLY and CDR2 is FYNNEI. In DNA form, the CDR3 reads TGTGCCAGCGGGGGGGGCCATAGCAATCAGCCCCAGCATTTT. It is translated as CASGGGHSNQPQHF.

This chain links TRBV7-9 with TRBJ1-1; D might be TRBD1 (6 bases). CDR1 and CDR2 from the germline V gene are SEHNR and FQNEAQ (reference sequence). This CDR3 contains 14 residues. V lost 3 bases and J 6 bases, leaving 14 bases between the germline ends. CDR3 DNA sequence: TGTGCCAGCAGCTTGGGGGGGCGTACTGCTGAAGCTTTCTTT. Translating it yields CASSLGGRTAEAFF.

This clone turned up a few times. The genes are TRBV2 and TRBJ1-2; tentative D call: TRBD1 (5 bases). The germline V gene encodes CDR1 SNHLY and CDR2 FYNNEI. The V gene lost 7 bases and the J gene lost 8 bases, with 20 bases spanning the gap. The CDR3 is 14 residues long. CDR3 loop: CASNSETAFGGYTF. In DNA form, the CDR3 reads TGTGCCAGCAATTCAGAGACAGCGTTTGGGGGCTACACCTTC.

The CDR3 loop reads CASSQVRYRVFSYEQYF. For the CDR3, the DNA is TGCGCCAGCAGCCAAGTAAGATACCGCGTATTCTCCTACGAGCAGTACTTC. The V gene is TRBV4-1, the J gene TRBJ2-7, with D hard to call. CDR3 length: 17 amino acids. V was clipped by 1 base and J by 0 bases, with 16 bases between them. From germline, CDR1 is MGHRA and CDR2 YSYEKL.

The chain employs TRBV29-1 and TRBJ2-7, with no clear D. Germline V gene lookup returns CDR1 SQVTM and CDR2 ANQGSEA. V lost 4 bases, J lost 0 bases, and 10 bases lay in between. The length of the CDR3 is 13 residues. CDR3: CSVGTVSSYEQYF. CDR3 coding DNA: TGCAGCGTTGGAACGGTAAGCTCCTACGAGCAGTACTTC.

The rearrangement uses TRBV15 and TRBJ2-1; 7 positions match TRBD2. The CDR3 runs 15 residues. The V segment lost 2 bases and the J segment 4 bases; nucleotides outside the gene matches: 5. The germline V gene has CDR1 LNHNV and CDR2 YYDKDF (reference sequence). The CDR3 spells CATSRSSGFYNEQFF. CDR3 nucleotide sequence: TGTGCCACCAGCAGATCTAGCGGTTTTTACAATGAGCAGTTCTTC.

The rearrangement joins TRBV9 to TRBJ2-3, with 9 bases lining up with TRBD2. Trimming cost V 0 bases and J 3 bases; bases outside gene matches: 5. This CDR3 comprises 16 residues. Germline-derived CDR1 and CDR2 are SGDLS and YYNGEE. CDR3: CASSVGAGGPTDTQYF. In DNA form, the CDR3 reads TGTGCCAGCAGCGTAGGTGCGGGAGGGCCGACAGATACGCAGTATTTT. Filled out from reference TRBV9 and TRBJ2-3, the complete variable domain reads DSGVTQTPKHLITATGQRVTLRCSPRSGDLSVYWYQQSLDQGLQFLIQYYNGEERAKGNILERFSAQQFPDLHSELNLSSLELGDSALYFCASSVGAGGPTDTQYFGPGTRLTVL.

The CDR3 sequence: CATSRGQENTEAFF. The CDR3 DNA reads TGTGCCACCAGCAGAGGACAGGAGAACACTGAAGCTTTCTTT. The chain couples TRBV15 to TRBJ1-1, with a tentative D call TRBD1 (6 bases). The germline V gene encodes CDR1 LNHNV and CDR2 YYDKDF (reference sequence). Trimming took off 1 base at V and 1 base at J, with 7 bases between the two ends. The CDR3 is 14 amino acids.

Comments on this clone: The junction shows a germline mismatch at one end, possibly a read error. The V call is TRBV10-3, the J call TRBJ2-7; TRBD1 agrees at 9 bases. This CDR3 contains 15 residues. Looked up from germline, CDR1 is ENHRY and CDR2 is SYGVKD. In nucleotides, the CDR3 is TGTGTCATCAGTGAGTCGGGGACAGGGCTCTACGAGCAGTACTTC. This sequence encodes CVISESGTGLYEQYF.

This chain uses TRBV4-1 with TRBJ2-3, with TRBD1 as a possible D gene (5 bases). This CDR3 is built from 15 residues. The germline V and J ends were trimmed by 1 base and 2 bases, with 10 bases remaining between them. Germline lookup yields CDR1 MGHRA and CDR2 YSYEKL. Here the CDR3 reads CASSQAVGHTDTQYF. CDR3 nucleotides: TGCGCCAGCAGCCAAGCGGTGGGGCACACAGATACGCAGTATTTT.

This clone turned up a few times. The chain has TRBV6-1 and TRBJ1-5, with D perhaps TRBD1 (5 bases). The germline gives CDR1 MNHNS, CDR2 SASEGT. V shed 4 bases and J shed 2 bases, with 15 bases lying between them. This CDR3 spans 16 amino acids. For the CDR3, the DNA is TGTGCCAGCAGTGCAGGACTAACGGGGGGCAATCAGCCCCAGCATTTT. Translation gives CASSAGLTGGNQPQHF.

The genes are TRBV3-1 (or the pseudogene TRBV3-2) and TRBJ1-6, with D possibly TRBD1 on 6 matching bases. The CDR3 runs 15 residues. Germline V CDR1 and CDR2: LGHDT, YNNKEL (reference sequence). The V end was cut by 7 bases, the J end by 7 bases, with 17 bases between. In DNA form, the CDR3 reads TGTGCCAGCACTGCGGCGGGGGCGGGGAATTCACCCCTCCACTTT. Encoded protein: CASTAAGAGNSPLHF.

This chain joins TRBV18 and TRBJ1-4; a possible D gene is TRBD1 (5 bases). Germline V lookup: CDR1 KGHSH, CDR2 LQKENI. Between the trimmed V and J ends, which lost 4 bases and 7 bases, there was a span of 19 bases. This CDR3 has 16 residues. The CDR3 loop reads CASSLFRPNQGEKLFF. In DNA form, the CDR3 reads TGTGCCAGCTCACTATTCCGCCCAAATCAGGGTGAAAAACTGTTTTTT.

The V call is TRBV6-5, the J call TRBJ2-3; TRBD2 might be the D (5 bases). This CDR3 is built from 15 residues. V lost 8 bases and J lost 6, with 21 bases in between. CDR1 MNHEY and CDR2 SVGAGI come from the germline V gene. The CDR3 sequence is CASQVGSLAPDTQYF. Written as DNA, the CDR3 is TGTGCCAGCCAAGTGGGGTCCCTAGCTCCGGATACGCAGTATTTT.

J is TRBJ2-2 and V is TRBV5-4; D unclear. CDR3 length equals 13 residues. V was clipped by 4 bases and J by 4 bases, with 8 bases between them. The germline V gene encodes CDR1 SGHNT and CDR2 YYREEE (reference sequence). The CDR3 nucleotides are TGTGCCAGCAGCACCTACTCCACCGGGGAGCTGTTTTTT. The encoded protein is CASSTYSTGELFF. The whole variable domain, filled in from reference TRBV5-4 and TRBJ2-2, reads ETGVTQSPTHLIKTRGQQVTLRCSSQSGHNTVSWYQQALGQGPQFIFQYYREEENGRGNFPPRFSGLQFPNYSSELNVNALELDDSALYLCASSTYSTGELFFGEGSRLTVL.

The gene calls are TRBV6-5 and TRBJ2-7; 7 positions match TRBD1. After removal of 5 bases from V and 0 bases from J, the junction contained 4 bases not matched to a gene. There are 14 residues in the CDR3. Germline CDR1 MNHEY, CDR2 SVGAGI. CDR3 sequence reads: CASSLRTGSYEQYF. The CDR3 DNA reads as TGTGCCAGCAGTCTTCGGACAGGCTCCTACGAGCAGTACTTC.